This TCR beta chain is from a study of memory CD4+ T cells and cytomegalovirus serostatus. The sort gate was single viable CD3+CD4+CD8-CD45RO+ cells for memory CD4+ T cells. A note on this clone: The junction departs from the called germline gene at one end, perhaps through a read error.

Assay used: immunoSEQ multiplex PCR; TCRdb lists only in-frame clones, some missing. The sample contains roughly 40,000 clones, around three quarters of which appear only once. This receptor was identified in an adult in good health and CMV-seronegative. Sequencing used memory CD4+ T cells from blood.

CDR3 sequence (DNA): TGTGCCAGCAAACTCCAGGGGGCCTCCTACGAGCGGTACTTC. Residues: CASKLQGASYERYF. This sequence joins TRBV6-1 and TRBJ2-7, with 8 bases identical to TRBD1. This CDR3 contains 14 residues. Germline V gene data show CDR1 as MNHNS and CDR2 as SASEGT.